This paragraph covers one T cell receptor (beta chain) sequence. Authors' processing steps: Amplifying reference gene primers gave estimates of nucleated cell counts. Repertoires were generated with immunoSEQ multiplex PCR, while TCRdb's copy carries only in-frame clones and drops some. The V and J calls and clone size are taken from that table; D and trimming were inferred from the DNA. This table has 300,000 or so clones, around 90% appearing once. This specimen comes from a study of blood T cell repertoires in COVID-19. Study-wide context: Sites across the United States, Italy and Spain contributed samples from acute and convalescent COVID-19. T cells, B-cell-depleted T cells, or PBMCs provided the cDNA or gDNA that served as material.

The sequenced material came from peripheral blood. The sequence derives from a man between 45 and 60 years old with active or convalescent COVID-19.

The CDR3 is CASSQNTGYEQYF. CDR3 coding DNA: TGTGCCAGCAGCCAGAACACAGGGTACGAGCAGTACTTC. The V and J genes are TRBV4-2 and TRBJ2-7, with D perhaps matching TRBD1 (6 bases). V lost 3 bases and J 4 bases, leaving 10 bases between the germline ends. Germline values: CDR1 LGHNA, CDR2 YNFKEQ. The CDR3 covers 13 residues.